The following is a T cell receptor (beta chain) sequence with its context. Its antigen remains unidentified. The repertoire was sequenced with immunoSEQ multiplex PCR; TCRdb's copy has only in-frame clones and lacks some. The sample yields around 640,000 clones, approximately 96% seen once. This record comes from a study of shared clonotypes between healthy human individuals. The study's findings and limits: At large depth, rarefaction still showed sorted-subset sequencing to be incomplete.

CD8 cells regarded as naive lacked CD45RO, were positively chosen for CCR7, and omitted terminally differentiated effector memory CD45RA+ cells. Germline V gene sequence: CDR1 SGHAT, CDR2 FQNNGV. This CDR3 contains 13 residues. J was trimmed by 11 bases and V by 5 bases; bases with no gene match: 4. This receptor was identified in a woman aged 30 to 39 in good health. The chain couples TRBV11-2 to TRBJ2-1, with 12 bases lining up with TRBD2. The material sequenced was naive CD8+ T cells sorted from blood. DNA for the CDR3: TGTGCCAGCAGCCAACTAGCGGGAGGAAAGCAGTTCTTC. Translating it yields CASSQLAGGKQFF.